The entry below describes one TCR beta chain. These data come from a study of control samples from healthy donors and cancer patients. Trimming removed 1 base from V and 5 bases from J, with 13 bases in between. The CDR3 totals 15 residues. Germline V lookup: CDR1 SGHAT, CDR2 FQNNGV. The repertoire was sequenced with immunoSEQ multiplex PCR; TCRdb's copy has only in-frame clones and lacks some. Counted here are just over 9,000 clones, roughly nine tenths occurring once; the ten biggest clones make up just under 20%. Sequenced sample: PBMCs. The receptor's source is a man between 60 and 70 years old with colorectal cancer. The chain is built from TRBV11-2 and TRBJ2-3, with D perhaps matching TRBD2 (5 bases). The CDR3 sequence is CASSLGMAGGDTQYF. In DNA form, the CDR3 reads TGTGCCAGCAGCTTAGGTATGGCGGGCGGAGATACGCAGTATTTT.